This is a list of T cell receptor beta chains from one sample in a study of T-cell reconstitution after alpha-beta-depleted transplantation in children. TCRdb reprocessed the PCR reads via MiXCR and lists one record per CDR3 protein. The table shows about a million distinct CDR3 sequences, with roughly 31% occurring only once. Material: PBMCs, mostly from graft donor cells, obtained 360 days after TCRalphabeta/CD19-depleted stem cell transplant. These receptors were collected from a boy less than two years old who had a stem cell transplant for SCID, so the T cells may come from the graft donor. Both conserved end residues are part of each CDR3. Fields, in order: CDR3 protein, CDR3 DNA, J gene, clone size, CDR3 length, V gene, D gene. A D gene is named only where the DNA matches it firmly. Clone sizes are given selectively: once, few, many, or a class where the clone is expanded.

CASTLNALPSTGEQFF,TGCGCCAGCACCCTCAACGCACTTCCATCGACGGGTGAGCAGTTCTTC,TRBJ2-1,few,16,TRBV5-1,NA
CASSQDGRGALLGGELFF,TGCGCCAGCAGCCAAGATGGGAGGGGGGCCCTGTTGGGCGGGGAGCTGTTTTTT,TRBJ2-2,NA,18,TRBV4-3,NA
CASSQRNTGELFF,TGTGCCAGCAGCCAACGGAACACCGGGGAGCTGTTTTTT,TRBJ2-2,few,13,TRBV7-9,NA
CAISEGAYNSPLHF,TGTGCCATCAGTGAGGGGGCCTATAATTCACCCCTCCACTTT,TRBJ1-6,NA,14,TRBV10-3,NA
CASSFYPGTDTQYF,TGTGCCAGCAGTTTTTATCCGGGGACGGATACGCAGTATTTT,TRBJ2-3,few,14,TRBV12-3/TRBV12-4,NA
CASSLSASGEYNEQFF,TGCGCCAGCAGCTTGTCGGCTAGCGGGGAATACAATGAGCAGTTCTTC,TRBJ2-1,NA,16,TRBV5-1,TRBD2
CASSPTRLSGSSYNEQFF,TGTGCCAGCTCACCCACTCGGCTCAGCGGGAGCTCCTACAATGAGCAGTTCTTC,TRBJ2-1,NA,18,TRBV18,TRBD2
CASSLVRGLGQKVAGELFF,TGTGCCAGCAGCTTGGTCCGAGGTTTGGGACAGAAGGTAGCCGGGGAGCTGTTTTTT,TRBJ2-2,NA,19,TRBV5-3,TRBD1
CASSLGVQSWGQETQYF,TGTGCCAGCAGCTTGGGGGTACAAAGTTGGGGACAAGAGACCCAGTACTTC,TRBJ2-5,few,17,TRBV5-8,NA
CASSIMVTGELFF,TGTGCCAGTAGTATAATGGTAACCGGGGAGCTGTTTTTT,TRBJ2-2,few,13,TRBV19,NA
CASSLGGEIWQPQHF,TGCGCCAGCAGCTTGGGCGGGGAGATTTGGCAGCCCCAGCATTTT,TRBJ1-5,once,15,TRBV5-1,NA
CASSLGAGTSYNEQFF,TGCGCCAGCAGCTTGGGAGCGGGGACCTCCTACAATGAGCAGTTCTTC,TRBJ2-1,few,16,TRBV5-1,TRBD2
CASSIRLAGEQFF,TGCGCCAGCAGCATCCGACTAGCGGGGGAGCAGTTCTTC,TRBJ2-1,NA,13,TRBV4-1,TRBD2
CSARGVAGGTDTQYF,TGCAGTGCTAGAGGGGTAGCGGGGGGCACAGATACGCAGTATTTT,TRBJ2-3,NA,15,TRBV20-1,TRBD2
CAWYLGGELFF,TGTGCCTGGTATCTAGGGGGGGAGCTGTTTTTT,TRBJ2-2,NA,11,TRBV30,NA
CASSFLRGGNTEAFF,TGTGCCAGCAGCTTCTTGAGGGGGGGTAACACTGAAGCTTTCTTT,TRBJ1-1,NA,15,TRBV28,NA
CASSFAGTGGFYGYTF,TGTGCCAGCAGCTTTGCCGGGACAGGGGGTTTTTATGGCTACACCTTC,TRBJ1-2,NA,16,TRBV7-2,TRBD1
CASSPYGRTTGSSSGNTIYF,TGTGCCAGCAGTCCCTACGGGAGAACGACCGGTTCATCCTCTGGAAACACCATATATTTT,TRBJ1-3,NA,20,TRBV12-3/TRBV12-4,NA
CAISPWSGNTDTQYF,TGTGCCATCAGTCCGTGGTCCGGAAACACAGATACGCAGTATTTT,TRBJ2-3,NA,15,TRBV10-3,NA
CSASLWGLAGDTQYF,TGCAGTGCTAGCCTCTGGGGACTAGCAGGAGATACGCAGTATTTT,TRBJ2-3,NA,15,TRBV20-1,TRBD2
CASSRYGGENSYNEQFF,TGCGCCAGCAGCCGCTATGGCGGAGAAAACTCCTACAATGAGCAGTTCTTC,TRBJ2-1,NA,17,TRBV5-1,NA
CASSRLAGGFNEQFF,TGTGCCAGCAGCCGCCTAGCGGGGGGGTTCAATGAGCAGTTCTTC,TRBJ2-1,few,15,TRBV12-3/TRBV12-4,TRBD2
CASSLGYRDGSYEQYF,TGCGCCAGCAGCTTAGGGTACCGGGACGGATCCTACGAGCAGTACTTC,TRBJ2-7,few,16,TRBV5-1,NA
CASSSSGSNYGYTF,TGTGCCAGCAGTTCCTCAGGGTCGAACTATGGCTACACCTTC,TRBJ1-2,few,14,TRBV12-3/TRBV12-4,NA
CRRAGRGGGETQYF,TGCAGGAGGGCGGGGCGGGGGGGTGGAGAGACCCAGTACTTC,TRBJ2-5,NA,14,TRBV20-1,TRBD2
CASSQVPNQETQYF,TGTGCCAGCAGCCAAGTCCCCAACCAAGAGACCCAGTACTTC,TRBJ2-5,few,14,TRBV3-1,NA
CSAEGGYGLAFF,TGCAGCGCCGAGGGGGGGTACGGATTAGCTTTCTTT,TRBJ1-1,NA,12,TRBV29-1,NA
CASRGGGAVDTQYF,TGTGCCAGCAGGGGCGGGGGGGCGGTAGATACGCAGTATTTT,TRBJ2-3,NA,14,TRBV28,TRBD2
CASSSTRDSTGELFF,TGTGCCAGCAGCTCCACCCGGGACAGCACCGGGGAGCTGTTTTTT,TRBJ2-2,NA,15,TRBV7-9,TRBD1
CASSWTGVDEQYF,TGTGCCAGCAGTTGGACAGGCGTGGACGAGCAGTACTTC,TRBJ2-7,few,13,TRBV27,TRBD1
CASSLTSGGSYNEQFF,TGTGCCAGCAGCCTAACCTCCGGGGGCTCTTACAATGAGCAGTTCTTC,TRBJ2-1,many,16,TRBV5-1,NA
CASMTRGGTDTQYF,TGTGCCAGCATGACGAGAGGAGGCACAGATACGCAGTATTTT,TRBJ2-3,NA,14,TRBV28,NA
CSARDAGGGNTEAFF,TGCAGTGCTAGAGACGCAGGGGGGGGGAACACTGAAGCTTTCTTT,TRBJ1-1,NA,15,TRBV20-1,TRBD1
CSARPRTGEGTEAFF,TGCAGTGCTAGACCAAGGACAGGGGAAGGTACTGAAGCTTTCTTT,TRBJ1-1,NA,15,TRBV20-1,TRBD1
CASSKGLYTEAFF,TGTGCCAGCAGCAAGGGTCTTTATACTGAAGCTTTCTTT,TRBJ1-1,NA,13,TRBV7-9,NA
CSVGSVLRRGTDTQYF,TGCAGCGTTGGATCAGTTTTACGTCGTGGCACAGATACGCAGTATTTT,TRBJ2-3,few,16,TRBV29-1,NA
CSASSWETQYF,TGCAGTGCTAGTAGCTGGGAGACCCAGTACTTC,TRBJ2-5,NA,11,TRBV20-1,NA
CASSSKRGNYGYTF,TGTGCCAGCAGCTCCAAAAGGGGTAACTATGGCTACACCTTC,TRBJ1-2,NA,14,TRBV7-2,NA
CASSFQAGGLYEQYF,TGTGCCAGCAGCTTTCAAGCAGGGGGTCTCTACGAGCAGTACTTC,TRBJ2-7,NA,15,TRBV7-2,TRBD1
CASSLRSLFRTEAFF,TGTGCCAGCAGCCTCCGCTCCCTCTTTCGGACTGAAGCTTTCTTT,TRBJ1-1,NA,15,TRBV3-1,NA
CASSYDRPPNTGELFF,TGTGCCAGCAGCTACGACAGACCACCGAACACCGGGGAGCTGTTTTTT,TRBJ2-2,NA,16,TRBV7-8,NA
CASSFPYGNQPQHF,TGTGCCAGCAGTTTTCCCTACGGGAATCAGCCCCAGCATTTT,TRBJ1-5,NA,14,TRBV28,NA
CSASLTQETQYF,TGCAGTGCTAGCCTAACTCAGGAGACCCAGTACTTC,TRBJ2-5,NA,12,TRBV20-1,NA
CASSNPFGVLEFF,TGTGCCAGCAGCAACCCCTTTGGGGTTCTGGAGTTCTTC,TRBJ2-1,few,13,TRBV6-2/TRBV6-3,NA
CARNSRGVTGNTIYF,TGTGCCAGAAATTCCCGGGGGGTAACTGGAAACACCATATATTTT,TRBJ1-3,few,15,TRBV7-2,NA
CAIKGIKDTEAFF,TGTGCCATCAAGGGAATTAAGGACACTGAAGCTTTCTTT,TRBJ1-1,few,13,TRBV10-3,NA
CASSGGLAEYNEQFF,TGTGCCAGCAGCGGGGGACTAGCGGAGTACAATGAGCAGTTCTTC,TRBJ2-1,few,15,TRBV9,TRBD2
CASSLGQLATDTQYF,TGTGCCAGCAGCCTGGGACAGTTAGCCACAGATACGCAGTATTTT,TRBJ2-3,once,15,TRBV12-3/TRBV12-4,TRBD1
CASSQDLVSESTDTQYF,TGTGCCAGCAGCCAAGATCTAGTTAGCGAGAGCACAGATACGCAGTATTTT,TRBJ2-3,NA,17,TRBV4-2,NA